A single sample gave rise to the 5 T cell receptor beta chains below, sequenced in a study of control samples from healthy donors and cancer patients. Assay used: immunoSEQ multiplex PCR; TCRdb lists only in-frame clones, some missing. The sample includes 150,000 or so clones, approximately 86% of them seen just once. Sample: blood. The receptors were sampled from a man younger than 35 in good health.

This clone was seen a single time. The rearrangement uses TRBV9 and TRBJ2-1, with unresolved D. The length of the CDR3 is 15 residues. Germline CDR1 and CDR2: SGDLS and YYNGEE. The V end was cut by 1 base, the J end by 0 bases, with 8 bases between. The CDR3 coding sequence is TGTGCCAGCAGCGTAAGTCCCTCCTCCTACAATGAGCAGTTCTTC. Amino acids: CASSVSPSSYNEQFF.

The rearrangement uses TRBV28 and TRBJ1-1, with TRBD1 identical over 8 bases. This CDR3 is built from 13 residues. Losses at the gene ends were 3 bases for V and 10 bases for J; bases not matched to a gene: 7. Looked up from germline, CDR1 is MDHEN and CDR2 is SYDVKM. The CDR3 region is CASSFGQGARAFF. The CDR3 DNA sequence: TGTGCCAGCAGTTTTGGGCAGGGGGCGCGAGCTTTCTTT.

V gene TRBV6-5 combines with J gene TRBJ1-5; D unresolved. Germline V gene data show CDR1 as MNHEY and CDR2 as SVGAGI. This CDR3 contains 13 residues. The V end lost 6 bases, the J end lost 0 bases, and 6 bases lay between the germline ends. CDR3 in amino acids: CASSFYSNQPQHF. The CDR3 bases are TGTGCCAGCAGCTTCTATAGCAATCAGCCCCAGCATTTT.

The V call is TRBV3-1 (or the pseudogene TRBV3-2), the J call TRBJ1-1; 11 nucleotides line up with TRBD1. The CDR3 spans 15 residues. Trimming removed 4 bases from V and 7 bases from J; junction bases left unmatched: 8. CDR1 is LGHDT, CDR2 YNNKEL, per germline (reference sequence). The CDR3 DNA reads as TGTGCCAGCAGCCGGACAGGGGGCGGTCAACTTGAAGCTTTCTTT. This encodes CASSRTGGGQLEAFF.

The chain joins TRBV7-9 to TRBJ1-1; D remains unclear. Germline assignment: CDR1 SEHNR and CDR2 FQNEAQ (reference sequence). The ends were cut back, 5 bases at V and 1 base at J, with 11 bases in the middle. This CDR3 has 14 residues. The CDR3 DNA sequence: TGTGCCAGCAGCAAGTGGACGGAGAACACTGAAGCTTTCTTT. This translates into CASSKWTENTEAFF.